This TCR beta chain derives from a study of human T cells and chemical hapten exposure. Deletions cut 5 bases from V and 5 bases from J, with 22 bases between. The germline V gene has CDR1 SEHNR and CDR2 FQNEAQ (reference sequence). The CDR3 loop spans 17 amino acids. TCRdb fed the RACE reads into MiXCR, producing one record per CDR3 protein. This sample has 100,000 or so distinct CDR3 sequences, with about 9.3% found just once. Time point denoted: patch test 2, 6 weeks after DPC sensitization. The sample's treatment: therapeutic diphenylcyclopropenone sensitization with weekly scalp DPC. This clonotype was seen only a few times.

The receptor was derived from a woman between 40 and 50 years old with alopecia areata. Some clones in this sample may be carry-over from other donors' samples. Sequencing was performed on whole blood, taken in connection with sensitization to the hapten diphenylcyclopropenone (DPC). The chain recombines TRBV7-9 with TRBJ2-1; the D is unclear. Written as DNA, the CDR3 is TGTGCCAGCAGCCCGGTATTGGACCCCCAAAGACACAATGAGCAGTTCTTC. Translated, it gives CASSPVLDPQRHNEQFF.